This T cell receptor beta chain is drawn from a study of blood T cells in healthy people across ages. Germline trimming cut 0 bases from V and 1 base from J; bases unmatched to any gene: 7. The germline CDR1 and CDR2 sequences are SGDLS and YYNGEE. CDR3 length equals 17 residues. Primed by a sample-barcoded 5' primer and a J-beta primer mix, a second PCR proceeded for about 7 to 11 cycles. TCRdb re-analysed the 5' RACE reads in MiXCR, keeping a single row per CDR3 protein. The data contain about 1.8 million distinct CDR3 sequences, roughly 50% of them singletons. What was sequenced was blood. The receptor's source is a woman aged 35 to 49 in good health. The V gene is TRBV9, the J gene TRBJ2-3; 8 bases map to TRBD1. The CDR3: CASSVDRAGGRTDTQYF. The DNA of the CDR3 is TGTGCCAGCAGCGTAGATAGGGCAGGGGGCCGCACAGATACGCAGTATTTT.